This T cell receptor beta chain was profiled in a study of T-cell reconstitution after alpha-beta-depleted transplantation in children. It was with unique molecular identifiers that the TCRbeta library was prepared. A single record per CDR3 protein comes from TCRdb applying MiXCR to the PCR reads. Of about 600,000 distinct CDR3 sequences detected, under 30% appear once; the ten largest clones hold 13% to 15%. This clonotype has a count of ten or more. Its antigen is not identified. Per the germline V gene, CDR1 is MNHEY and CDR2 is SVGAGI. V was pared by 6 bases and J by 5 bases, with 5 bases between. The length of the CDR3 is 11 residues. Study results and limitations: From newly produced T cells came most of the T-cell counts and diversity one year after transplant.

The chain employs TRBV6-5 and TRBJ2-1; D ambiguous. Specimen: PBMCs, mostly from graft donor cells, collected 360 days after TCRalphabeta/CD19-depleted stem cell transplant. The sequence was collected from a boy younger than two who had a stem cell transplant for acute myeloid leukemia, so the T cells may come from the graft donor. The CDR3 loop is CASSRNNEQFF. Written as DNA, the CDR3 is TGTGCCAGCAGCCGGAACAATGAGCAGTTCTTC.